The clone carrying this TCR beta chain was recorded many times. These data originate in a study of neurological immune-mediated disorders. The V gene lost 4 bases and the J gene lost 0 bases, with 10 bases spanning the gap. The germline V gene has CDR1 SQVTM and CDR2 ANQGSEA. The CDR3 extends over 14 amino acids. 5'RACE with 10-nucleotide random UMIs produced the cDNA. From the 5' RACE reads, TCRdb called clonotypes with MiXCR, one entry per CDR3 protein. The sample lists some 15,000 distinct CDR3 sequences; about 6.8% were seen once. The sequenced sample consisted of CD8+ T cells from blood. The TCR comes from a woman aged 40 to 50 in good health. The chain couples TRBV29-1 to TRBJ2-1; TRBD1 is a possible D gene (6 bases). CDR3 amino acids: CSVGGGNSYNEQFF. The CDR3 region has the DNA TGCAGCGTTGGAGGGGGAAACTCCTACAATGAGCAGTTCTTC.